The clone carrying this TCR beta chain has just one count. This sample was taken from a study of shared clonotypes between healthy human individuals. Study overall: Each donor contributed plates that comprised three CD4 naive, three CD4 memory, two CD8 naive and one CD8 memory.

In the authors' methods: Filtering of immunoSEQ junctional sequences could not match full-length read filtering. Assay used: immunoSEQ multiplex PCR; TCRdb lists only in-frame clones, some missing. From that table come the V and J calls and clone size; the DNA was used to work out D and trimming. The table has roughly 2,300,000 clones, 85% to 95% seen once. CDR1 and CDR2 from the germline V gene are MDHEN and SYDVKM. The CDR3 is made up of 15 amino acids. Losses at the gene ends were 5 bases for V and 2 bases for J; bases not matched to a gene: 3. Specimen: naive CD4+ T cells from PBMCs. Subset meaning: CD45RA+ positively selected. The chain carries TRBV28 and TRBJ2-4; 10 bases match TRBD2. This receptor was identified in a man aged 18 to 30 in good health. Some clones in this sample may be carry-over from other donors' samples. CDR3 residues: CASSLAGDSKNIQYF. CDR3 in DNA: TGTGCCAGCAGTCTAGCGGGAGATTCCAAAAACATTCAGTACTTC.